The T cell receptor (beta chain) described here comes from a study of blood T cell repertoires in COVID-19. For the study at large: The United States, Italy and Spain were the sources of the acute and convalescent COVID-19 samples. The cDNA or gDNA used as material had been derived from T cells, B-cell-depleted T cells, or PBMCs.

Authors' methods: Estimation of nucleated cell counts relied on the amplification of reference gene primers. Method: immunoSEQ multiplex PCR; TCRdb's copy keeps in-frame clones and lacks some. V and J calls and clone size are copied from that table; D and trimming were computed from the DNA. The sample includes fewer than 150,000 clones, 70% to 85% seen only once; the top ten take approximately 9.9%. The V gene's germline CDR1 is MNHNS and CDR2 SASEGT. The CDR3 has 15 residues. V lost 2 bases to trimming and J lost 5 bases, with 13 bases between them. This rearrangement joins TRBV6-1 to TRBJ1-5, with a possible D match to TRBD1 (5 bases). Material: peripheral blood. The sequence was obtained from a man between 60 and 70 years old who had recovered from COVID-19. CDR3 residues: CASSESQGFYQPQHF. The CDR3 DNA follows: TGTGCCAGCAGTGAATCGCAGGGATTCTATCAGCCCCAGCATTTT.